Listed here are 26 T cell receptor beta chains from one sample, sequenced in a study of vaccination and CD4 T cells after COVID-19. Indicated treatment: roughly 10-day PBMC culture with coronavirus spike peptide pools or control peptides (ViraFEST assay). The Oncomine TCR Beta short-read assay was applied to DNA of cultured CD4+ T cells. TCRdb re-analysed the PCR reads in MiXCR, keeping a single row per CDR3 protein. The repertoire consists of approximately 18,000 distinct CDR3 sequences, with about 45% occurring once and the leading ten covering about 3%. These TCRs are of unknown antigen specificity. The sample was CD4+ T cells from blood, cultured in vitro, taken after SARS-CoV-2 vaccination. The receptors here all came from a human donor who had recovered from COVID-19.

The chain links TRBV5-4 to TRBJ2-5; 9 bases fit TRBD2. V dropped 4 bases and J dropped 5; count of bases not matched to a gene: 9. In germline, CDR1 is SGHNT, CDR2 YYREEE (reference sequence). This CDR3 is 15 amino acids long. CDR3 nucleotides: TGTGCCAGCAGCCGAGCAGCGGGAGGAGGGGAGACCCAGTACTTC. Translation gives CASSRAAGGGETQYF.

This clonotype was recorded only once. The gene calls are TRBV11-3 and TRBJ2-7; possibly TRBD2 for D (6 bases). The CDR3 is 13 residues long. Germline CDR1 SGHNT, CDR2 YENEEA. Between the trimmed V and J ends, which lost 7 bases and 6 bases, there was a span of 16 bases. Here the CDR3 reads CASNPTGGVEQYF. The CDR3 DNA follows: TGTGCCAGCAACCCAACCGGCGGGGTCGAGCAGTACTTC.

V and J are TRBV28 and TRBJ2-7; tentatively, D is TRBD1 (6 bases). Germline V gives CDR1 MDHEN, CDR2 SYDVKM. V lost 4 bases and J lost 0, with 13 bases in between. This CDR3 is built from 15 residues. CDR3 DNA: TGTGCCAGCAGTTCTACAGGGCTCTCCTCCTACGAGCAGTACTTC. Residues: CASSSTGLSSYEQYF.

This clonotype was detected only a few times. This chain links TRBV27 with TRBJ1-4, with D maybe TRBD1 (5 bases). The CDR3 has 13 amino acids. V lost 8 bases, J lost 6 bases, and 13 bases lay in between. Germline lookup yields CDR1 MNHEY and CDR2 SMNVEV (reference sequence). CDR3 nucleotides: TGTGCCAGCGGCTTTGCAGGGTATGAAAAACTGTTTTTT. It encodes CASGFAGYEKLFF.

This clonotype has more than one count but fewer than ten. The gene calls are TRBV10-3 and TRBJ1-5, with D possibly matching TRBD1 (5 bases). There are 16 residues in the CDR3. CDR1 ENHRY and CDR2 SYGVKD come from the germline V gene. V shed 2 bases and J shed 3 bases, with 14 bases lying between them. CDR3 bases: TGTGCCATCAGTGAGGGGGGATTCACGAACAATCAGCCCCAGCATTTT. Translated: CAISEGGFTNNQPQHF.

This clonotype has more than one count but fewer than ten. The chain employs TRBV20-1 and TRBJ1-5; no definite D call. Germline V gives CDR1 DFQATT, CDR2 SNEGSKA (reference sequence). Between the trimmed V and J ends, which lost 3 bases and 2 bases, there was a span of 14 bases. This CDR3 is 15 amino acids long. The CDR3 here is CSASPTVGGNQPQHF. The CDR3 coding sequence is TGCAGTGCTAGCCCGACGGTGGGTGGCAATCAGCCCCAGCATTTT.

The chain couples TRBV19 to TRBJ1-5; the D gene is possibly TRBD1 (5 bases). This CDR3 has 13 amino acids. In germline, CDR1 is LNHDA, CDR2 SQIVND (reference sequence). The CDR3 sequence is CSTRGGINQPQHF. CDR3 DNA: TGTTCCACTCGGGGGGGGATCAATCAGCCCCAGCATTTT.

This chain connects TRBV20-1 to TRBJ1-1; 8 nucleotides agree with TRBD1. CDR1 DFQATT and CDR2 SNEGSKA come from the germline V gene (reference sequence). CDR3 size: 16 residues. Germline trimming cut 6 bases from V and 1 base from J; bases unmatched to any gene: 13. CDR3 region: CSASGSRGLRNTEAFF. The DNA for the CDR3 is TGCAGTGCGAGTGGGTCCAGGGGGCTGAGGAACACTGAAGCTTTCTTT.

The chain has TRBV19 and TRBJ2-6; D gene unclear. Trimming stripped 5 bases from V and 0 bases from J, with 11 bases between. CDR1 and CDR2 (germline): LNHDA, SQIVND (reference sequence). The length of the CDR3 is 16 residues. Here the CDR3 reads CASSYRLSSGANVLTF. CDR3 sequence (DNA): TGTGCCAGTAGTTACCGCCTCAGCTCTGGGGCCAACGTCCTGACTTTC.

This chain joins TRBV7-2 and TRBJ1-1; D gene ambiguous. With 1 base removed from V and 1 base from J, the gap between germline ends came to 4 bases. The CDR3 runs to 13 residues. The germline CDR1 and CDR2 sequences are SGHTA and FQGNSA. The CDR3 DNA is TGTGCCAGCAGCTTAGAACGGAACACTGAAGCTTTCTTT. It is translated as CASSLERNTEAFF.

The chain links TRBV5-4 to TRBJ2-7; 10 bases are shared with TRBD2. The DNA end favors TRBJ2-5, so the J call may be wrong. Germline V gene lookup returns CDR1 SGHNT and CDR2 YYREEE (reference sequence). The CDR3 loop spans 16 amino acids. The CDR3 spells CASSPGEAGGLRTQYF. The CDR3 nucleotides read TGTGCCAGCAGCCCCGGAGAAGCGGGAGGGTTAAGGACCCAGTACTTC.

V is TRBV7-2 and J is TRBJ2-5; 7 bases align to TRBD2. This CDR3 has 17 amino acids. Germline V lookup: CDR1 SGHTA, CDR2 FQGNSA. V trimming: 5 bases; J trimming: 5 bases; junction bases outside the gene matches: 17. The CDR3 coding sequence is TGTGCCAGCAGCCCCACTCTGGGCGGGAGCCGGTTGGAGACCCAGTACTTC. Its translation is CASSPTLGGSRLETQYF.

The V gene is TRBV7-9, the J gene TRBJ2-3; tentative D call: TRBD1 (5 bases). Looked up from germline, CDR1 is SEHNR and CDR2 is FQNEAQ (reference sequence). This CDR3 is 16 amino acids long. Deletions cut 4 bases from V and 4 bases from J, with 18 bases between. CDR3 sequence reads: CASSSRAPLLADTQYF. The CDR3 bases are TGTGCCAGCAGCTCCAGGGCTCCTCTACTGGCAGATACGCAGTATTTT.

This clonotype was picked up a small number of times. The J gene is TRBJ2-3, the V gene TRBV28; the D gene is possibly TRBD1 (5 bases). V gave up 11 bases and J gave up 0 bases, with 12 bases separating them. The CDR3 runs 13 residues. The germline CDR1 and CDR2 sequences are MDHEN and SYDVKM. DNA for the CDR3: TGTGCCTCGGCAGGGCCTAGCACAGATACGCAGTATTTT. Amino acids: CASAGPSTDTQYF.

The chain employs TRBV20-1 and TRBJ2-3; TRBD1 matches 10 bases. CDR1 and CDR2 (germline): DFQATT, SNEGSKA (reference sequence). After removal of 3 bases from V and 5 bases from J, the junction contained 11 bases not matched to a gene. The CDR3 length is 16 residues. CDR3 loop: CSASDSGTGAGDTQYF. The DNA of the CDR3 is TGCAGTGCTAGCGACTCCGGGACAGGGGCAGGAGATACGCAGTATTTT.

This clonotype was detected a few times. The chain joins TRBV7-2 to TRBJ2-2; the match to TRBD2 covers 7 bases. Germline lookup yields CDR1 SGHTA and CDR2 FQGNSA. V dropped 1 base and J dropped 2; count of bases not matched to a gene: 7. There are 17 residues in the CDR3. Written as DNA, the CDR3 is TGTGCCAGCAGCTTAGTGGGGGGAGGGCGCAACACCGGGGAGCTGTTTTTT. This gives the protein CASSLVGGGRNTGELFF. Full variable domain (outside the CDR3, taken from reference TRBV7-2 and TRBJ2-2): GAGVSQSPSNKVTEKGKDVELRCDPISGHTALYWYRQSLGQGLEFLIYFQGNSAPDKSGLPSDRFSAERTGGSVSTLTIQRTQQEDSAVYLCASSLVGGGRNTGELFFGEGSRLTVL.

The V gene is TRBV11-3, the J gene TRBJ1-1; D unresolved. CDR1 and CDR2 from the germline V gene are SGHNT and YENEEA. The V end lost 3 bases, the J end lost 1 base, and 6 bases lay between the germline ends. This CDR3 is built from 13 residues. CDR3 nucleotides: TGTGCCAGCAGCTTTAAGAGGAACACTGAAGCTTTCTTT. Translating it yields CASSFKRNTEAFF.

Only a few counts were recorded for this clonotype. The chain is built from TRBV7-3 and TRBJ1-1, with D possibly matching TRBD1 (5 bases). In germline, CDR1 is SGHTA, CDR2 FQGTGA. V was pared by 1 base and J by 4 bases, with 16 bases between. The CDR3 extends over 16 amino acids. The CDR3 here is CASSLIGVGVGTEAFF. The CDR3 nucleotides are TGTGCCAGCAGCTTAATAGGGGTAGGGGTCGGCACTGAAGCTTTCTTT.

The chain joins TRBV20-1 to TRBJ1-1; D perhaps matches TRBD1 (6 bases). CDR3 size: 15 residues. CDR1 and CDR2 from the germline V gene are DFQATT and SNEGSKA (reference sequence). With 1 base removed from V and 5 bases from J, the gap between germline ends came to 17 bases. The CDR3 spells CSARVRGQIRTEAFF. The CDR3, as DNA: TGCAGTGCTAGAGTAAGAGGACAGATTAGAACTGAAGCTTTCTTT.

This sequence joins TRBV19 and TRBJ1-5; D may be TRBD1 (5 bases). The V gene's germline CDR1 is LNHDA and CDR2 SQIVND (reference sequence). The CDR3 spans 15 residues. The ends were cut back, 5 bases at V and 2 bases at J, with 13 bases in the middle. CDR3 loop: CASSPGLRGNQPQHF. CDR3 sequence (DNA): TGTGCCAGTAGTCCGGGGCTCAGGGGCAATCAGCCCCAGCATTTT.

This clonotype came up a few times. The gene calls are TRBV29-1 and TRBJ1-5; D is unclear. The germline V and J ends were trimmed by 6 bases and 2 bases, with 8 bases remaining between them. CDR1 is SQVTM, CDR2 ANQGSEA, per germline. The length of the CDR3 is 12 residues. CDR3 amino acids: CSVQEGNQPQHF. Written as DNA, the CDR3 is TGCAGCGTACAAGAAGGCAATCAGCCCCAGCATTTT.

This clonotype was counted a few times. The chain couples TRBV10-2 to TRBJ1-5; TRBD1 might be the D (5 bases). This CDR3 has 14 residues. The ends were cut back, 6 bases at V and 3 bases at J, with 12 bases in the middle. Germline V gene sequence: CDR1 WSHSY, CDR2 SAAADI. This CDR3 is CASSANRNNQPQHF. CDR3 in DNA: TGCGCCAGCAGCGCGAACAGGAACAATCAGCCCCAGCATTTT.

This sequence joins TRBV20-1 and TRBJ1-3, with unresolved D. Per germline, CDR1 DFQATT and CDR2 SNEGSKA (reference sequence). The CDR3 runs 16 residues. V was cut by 2 bases and J by 0 bases, with 14 bases left in between. In DNA, the CDR3 is TGCAGTGCTAGAAAGCCAGACTTCTTCTCTGGAAACACCATATATTTT. Translated: CSARKPDFFSGNTIYF.

The CDR3 sequence: CASRSLGDKGIYGYTF. Written as DNA, the CDR3 is TGTGCCAGCAGGTCACTCGGGGACAAAGGAATCTATGGCTACACCTTC. The rearrangement links TRBV7-2 to TRBJ1-2; D might be TRBD1 (6 bases). V lost 6 bases to trimming and J lost 4 bases, with 21 bases between them. The CDR3 totals 16 residues. Germline V gene sequence: CDR1 SGHTA, CDR2 FQGNSA.

This chain links TRBV20-1 with TRBJ1-5; tentatively, D is TRBD1 (6 bases). The CDR3 sequence is 15 residues long. The germline gives CDR1 DFQATT, CDR2 SNEGSKA (reference sequence). V was clipped by 6 bases and J by 0 bases, with 15 bases between them. DNA of the CDR3: TGCAGTGCACCCGGACAGTCATATAGCAATCAGCCCCAGCATTTT. This translates into CSAPGQSYSNQPQHF.

This clonotype was counted a few times. The chain has TRBV7-2 and TRBJ2-2, with a weak D call TRBD2 (6 bases). The CDR3 consists of 15 residues. V was shortened by 8 bases and J by 0 bases, with 13 bases between the two germline ends. The germline V gene has CDR1 SGHTA and CDR2 FQGNSA. DNA of the CDR3: TGTGCCAGCCAGGCTGGACTAACGAACACCGGGGAGCTGTTTTTT. It encodes CASQAGLTNTGELFF.